This T cell receptor (beta chain) was obtained from a study of T cell responses to AZD1222 COVID-19 vaccine. Study-wide results and caveats: Once two AZD1222 doses were given, Spike-specific TCR breadth and depth went up. Clonal diversity was possibly underestimated, and white British individuals and females predominated among donors. Repertoire samples came only from after the peak T cell response.

Assay: immunoSEQ multiplex PCR; the TCRdb copy retains only in-frame clones and omits some. The sample lists approximately 160,000 clones, 94% occurring once. V dropped 5 bases and J dropped 4 bases, with 12 bases sitting between them. This CDR3 comprises 14 residues. In germline, CDR1 is SGHTA, CDR2 FQGNSA. Second-dose recipients at about 4 or about 12 weeks were treated as one pooled group. With respect to this clone: The target antigen is unknown.

The sequence was obtained from an adult who received the AZD1222 COVID-19 vaccine. Sequencing was performed on peripheral blood, taken 28 days after the second AZD1222 dose. This rearrangement joins TRBV7-2 to TRBJ1-5; D uncertain. For the CDR3, the DNA is TGTGCCAGCAGCCGGCATGTTGGGAATCAGCCCCAGCATTTT. Its translation is CASSRHVGNQPQHF.